These T cell receptor beta chains were read from a single sample in a study of technical replicates of blood from a handful of donors. Measured with immunoSEQ multiplex PCR; TCRdb has only the in-frame clones, and not every one. Of about 79,000 clones listed, more than 90% are singletons. The sample was T cells isolated from PBMCs. These receptors were collected from a human donor in good health. Some clones in this sample may be carry-over from other donors' samples. Each CDR3 is given with its conserved first and last residue. The order of the fields is D gene, V gene, clone size, J gene, CDR3 protein, CDR3 DNA. A D gene is named only where the DNA matches it firmly. Clone size is given for some rows only: seen once, a few or many times, or a class if the clone is expanded.

TRBD1,TRBV2,-,TRBJ1-2,CASRQGQTFYGYTF,TGTGCCAGCAGACAGGGACAGACCTTCTATGGCTACACCTTC
-,TRBV15,once,TRBJ1-1,CATSLRELMNTEAFF,TGTGCCACCAGCTTAAGGGAGCTTATGAACACTGAAGCTTTCTTT
-,TRBV13,-,TRBJ2-7,CASSLRDTSYEQYF,TGTGCCAGCAGCTTACGGGATACCTCCTACGAGCAGTACTTC
-,TRBV5-1,-,TRBJ1-1,CASSLEGGLPNTEAFF,TGCGCCAGCAGCTTGGAGGGCGGACTACCGAACACTGAAGCTTTCTTT
-,TRBV11-2,-,TRBJ2-7,CASSLSLRELAYEQYF,TGTGCCAGCAGCTTAAGTCTCCGGGAACTCGCCTACGAGCAGTACTTC
TRBD1,TRBV7-6,-,TRBJ2-7,CASSLEGQGLDEQYF,TGTGCCAGCAGCTTAGAAGGACAGGGTTTGGACGAGCAGTACTTC
TRBD2,TRBV7-3,-,TRBJ2-7,CASSLSRTSGRQEQYF,TGTGCCAGCAGCCTCTCCCGGACTAGCGGTCGTCAGGAGCAGTACTTC
TRBD2,TRBV4-2,-,TRBJ2-7,CASSQATSGTAYEQYF,TGTGCCAGCAGCCAGGCTACTAGCGGGACCGCCTACGAGCAGTACTTC
-,TRBV5-1,-,TRBJ1-3,CASSLARDTSSGNTIYF,TGCGCCAGCAGCTTGGCCAGGGACACCAGCTCTGGAAACACCATATATTTT
-,TRBV7-2,-,TRBJ2-4,CASSKPVAKNIQYF,TGTGCCAGCAGCAAGCCGGTAGCCAAAAACATTCAGTACTTC
-,TRBV5-1,-,TRBJ2-7,CASSPSRGAYEQYF,TGCGCCAGCAGCCCTAGCCGCGGCGCCTACGAGCAGTACTTC
TRBD2,TRBV6-4,-,TRBJ2-2,CASTSGSTGELFF,TGTGCCAGCACTAGCGGGAGCACCGGGGAGCTGTTTTTT
-,TRBV19,-,TRBJ1-2,CASKSRTGGYTF,TGTGCCAGTAAGAGCAGGACGGGAGGCTACACCTTC
TRBD1,TRBV28,-,TRBJ1-4,CASSPPTYRGKLFF,TGTGCCAGCAGCCCGCCCACTTACAGGGGAAAACTGTTTTTT
TRBD1,TRBV28,-,TRBJ2-6,CASSSVPLTGAGANVLTF,TGTGCCAGCAGCTCCGTCCCCCTGACAGGGGCTGGGGCCAACGTCCTGACTTTC
TRBD1,TRBV7-9,-,TRBJ2-7,CASWTGDEQYF,TGTGCCAGCTGGACAGGGGACGAGCAGTACTTC
-,TRBV5-4,-,TRBJ2-5,CASSFGLAEQETQYF,TGTGCCAGCAGCTTCGGTTTAGCGGAACAAGAGACCCAGTACTTC
TRBD1,TRBV7-9,-,TRBJ2-5,CASSFGTEGETQYF,TGTGCCAGCAGCTTCGGGACAGAAGGAGAGACCCAGTACTTC
TRBD1,TRBV25-1,-,TRBJ1-1,CASSVDRGKTEAFF,TGTGCCAGCAGTGTAGACAGGGGGAAGACTGAAGCTTTCTTT
TRBD2,TRBV5-1,-,TRBJ2-7,CASSPSGLAYEQYF,TGCGCCAGCAGCCCTTCGGGACTAGCTTACGAGCAGTACTTC
-,TRBV28,-,TRBJ2-1,CASSLRVNEQFF,TGTGCCAGCAGTTTACGCGTGAATGAGCAGTTCTTC
TRBD2,TRBV4-2,-,TRBJ2-2,CASSEGVTSGSTGELFF,TGTGCCAGCAGCGAAGGGGTCACTAGCGGGAGCACCGGGGAGCTGTTTTTT
-,TRBV2,-,TRBJ2-4,CASGRAGGSKNIQYF,TGTGCCAGCGGTCGGGCAGGAGGGTCCAAAAACATTCAGTACTTC